This entry lists 24 T cell receptor beta chains sequenced from one sample in a study of Graves' ophthalmopathy and Graves' hyperthyroidism. The authors amplified TCR beta CDR3 regions, and they did so from RNA transcripts for repertoire sequencing. HTBI primers primed a first-round RT-PCR, and a second-round multiplex PCR followed. Each CDR3 protein gets one entry after TCRdb re-called the multiplex PCR reads with MiXCR. The table records approximately 640,000 distinct CDR3 sequences, about two fifths of them present only once. Sequenced: peripheral blood. All receptors derive from an adult man with Graves' ophthalmopathy.

The CDR3 region has the DNA TGTGCCAGTAGTATACTCGGGACTAGCGGGCGCGAGCAGTACTTC. This translates into CASSILGTSGREQYF. This chain connects TRBV19 to TRBJ2-7, with 12 bases matching TRBD2. The V segment lost 2 bases and the J segment 6 bases; nucleotides outside the gene matches: 5. This CDR3 spans 15 amino acids. Per germline, CDR1 LNHDA and CDR2 SQIVND (reference sequence). Drawing the rest from reference TRBV19 and TRBJ2-7, the complete variable domain is DGGITQSPKYLFRKEGQNVTLSCEQNLNHDAMYWYRQDPGQGLRLIYYSQIVNDFQKGDIAEGYSVSREKKESFPLTVTSAQKNPTAFYLCASSILGTSGREQYFGPGTRLTVT.

The chain links TRBV12-3 or TRBV12-4 to TRBJ1-4; D call uncertain. There are 15 residues in the CDR3. V lost 6 bases, J lost 8 bases, and 19 bases lay in between. The CDR3, as DNA: TGTGCCAGCAGCCCCCAGATCGGGCTTGCCGAAAAACTGTTTTTT. It encodes CASSPQIGLAEKLFF.

This clonotype came up many times. This rearrangement joins TRBV5-1 to TRBJ1-5, with D possibly matching TRBD1 (5 bases). CDR1 and CDR2 from the germline V gene are SGHRS and YFSETQ. Trimming took 1 base from V and 7 from J, leaving 9 bases between them. This CDR3 contains 13 residues. The CDR3 region is CASSLQGEQPQHF. The CDR3 DNA follows: TGCGCCAGCAGCTTGCAGGGTGAGCAGCCCCAGCATTTT.

This clonotype was seen repeatedly, ten times or more. This chain uses TRBV24-1 with TRBJ2-2, with 7 positions matching TRBD1. CDR1 KGHDR and CDR2 SFDVKD come from the germline V gene. J was trimmed by 3 bases and V by 4 bases; bases with no gene match: 10. The CDR3 extends over 17 amino acids. The CDR3 here is CATSDPRQGRDTGELFF. The CDR3 DNA is TGTGCCACCAGTGACCCGCGACAGGGTCGGGACACCGGGGAGCTGTTTTTT.

With respect to this clonotype: This CDR3 is missing its conserved last phenylalanine or tryptophan, likely due to a read error. This sequence joins TRBV25-1 and TRBJ1-3; D remains ambiguous. This CDR3 is 14 amino acids long. Germline-derived CDR1 and CDR2 are MGHDK and SYGVNS. V lost 6 bases and J 4 bases, leaving 13 bases between the germline ends. DNA of the CDR3: TGTGCCAGCAGCGCGGCTAGGGCGGGAAACACCATATATCTT. It is translated as CASSAARAGNTIYL.

Turning to this clonotype: Its ends do not fully match the called genes, so a read error is possible. This chain connects TRBV7-3 to TRBJ2-7; a possible D gene is TRBD2 (6 bases). The CDR3 length is 12 residues. Germline CDR1 reads SGHTA; CDR2 reads FQGTGA. The CDR3 bases are TGTGCCAGCAGCTCGGGGGTGGGGGAGCAGTGCTTC. Residues: CASSSGVGEQCF.

Ten or more counts support this clonotype. The J gene is TRBJ2-7, the V gene TRBV7-8; D remains unclear. The V end lost 5 bases, the J end lost 3 bases, and 14 bases lay between the germline ends. Germline CDR1 is SGHVS and CDR2 is FQNEAQ. The CDR3 extends over 14 amino acids. Here the CDR3 DNA reads TGTGCCAGCAGCCCAGTCAGACGCCACTACGAGCAGTACTTC. This codes for CASSPVRRHYEQYF.

The chain combines TRBV29-1 with TRBJ1-1; tentative D call: TRBD1 (5 bases). Trimming stripped 8 bases from V and 4 bases from J, with 17 bases between. Germline-derived CDR1 and CDR2 are SQVTM and ANQGSEA. The CDR3 spans 13 residues. CDR3: CSTLDIGGTEAFF. The CDR3, as DNA: TGCAGCACCCTGGACATCGGTGGCACTGAAGCTTTCTTT.

This clonotype was picked up a small number of times. The gene calls are TRBV20-1 and TRBJ1-5; 10 bases map to TRBD1. The V gene's germline CDR1 is DFQATT and CDR2 SNEGSKA (reference sequence). This CDR3 is 14 amino acids long. The junction had 11 bases not matched to a gene; V was cut back by 4 bases and J by 11 bases. The CDR3 reads CSAKPGQGEATQHF. CDR3 bases: TGCAGTGCTAAACCCGGACAGGGGGAGGCGACCCAGCATTTT.

V usage is TRBV7-9 and J usage is TRBJ2-7, with D possibly matching TRBD2 (6 bases). The ends were cut back, 5 bases at V and 6 bases at J, with 17 bases in the middle. The CDR3 has 14 residues. Germline V gene data show CDR1 as SEHNR and CDR2 as FQNEAQ (reference sequence). In nucleotides, the CDR3 is TGTGCCAGCAGCCCCGGGACTCAAGCGTTCGAGCAGTACTTC. Protein product: CASSPGTQAFEQYF.

Note on this clonotype: Germline and junction disagree at one end, which may indicate a read error. J is TRBJ2-5 and V is TRBV19; 11 bases align to TRBD1. This CDR3 is 17 amino acids long. Looked up from germline, CDR1 is LNHDA and CDR2 is SQIVND (reference sequence). CDR3 sequence (DNA): TGTGCCAGTAGTTCCTGGACAGGGGGCGCGAGTCAAGTGACCCAGTACTTC. This sequence encodes CASSSWTGGASQVTQYF.

This rearrangement joins TRBV4-3 to TRBJ1-1; D unclear. Germline V CDR1 and CDR2: LGHNA, YSLEER. The CDR3 runs 13 residues. The ends were cut back, 0 bases at V and 10 bases at J, with 12 bases in the middle. CDR3 loop: CASSQDNSARAFF. CDR3 sequence (DNA): TGCGCCAGCAGCCAAGATAACAGCGCTAGAGCTTTCTTT.

The chain combines TRBV12-3 or TRBV12-4 with TRBJ1-4; no clear D. The V end lost 5 bases, the J end lost 8 bases, and 15 bases lay between the germline ends. This CDR3 spans 14 amino acids. CDR3 bases: TGTGCCAGCAGTGGGCATCGGCGGGAAGAAAAACTGTTTTTT. It translates to CASSGHRREEKLFF.

To note about this clonotype: A clone one base away is much larger, so this may be a read error. This chain connects TRBV6-5 to TRBJ2-7; D is perhaps TRBD1 (5 bases). The V end was cut by 6 bases, the J end by 7 bases, with 19 bases between. CDR1 is MNHEY and CDR2 is SVGAGI in the germline V gene. This CDR3 is 14 amino acids long. The CDR3 DNA sequence: TGTGCCAGCAGACCAGCAGGGCCTGGGCATGAGCAGTACTTC. Its translation is CASRPAGPGHEQYF.

This clonotype was detected ten times or more. The chain joins TRBV9 to TRBJ2-5; 7 nucleotides agree with TRBD1. V shed 3 bases, J shed 3 bases, and the junction held 8 bases outside the gene matches. Germline-derived CDR1 and CDR2 are SGDLS and YYNGEE. CDR3 length: 15 amino acids. The CDR3 coding sequence is TGTGCCAGCAGCGCCCTCGACAGGGCAAAAGAGACCCAGTACTTC. Translation: CASSALDRAKETQYF.

This clonotype was counted at least ten times. This sequence joins TRBV4-2 and TRBJ1-3; no clear D gene. The germline V gene encodes CDR1 LGHNA and CDR2 YNFKEQ. V lost 5 bases to trimming and J lost 4 bases, with 9 bases between them. This CDR3 has 13 amino acids. The CDR3 coding sequence is TGTGCCAGCAGCAAACCGGAGGGAAACACCATATATTTT. As protein: CASSKPEGNTIYF.

The chain combines TRBV2 with TRBJ1-1, with D maybe TRBD1 (6 bases). The CDR3 length is 12 residues. Trimming left V 3 bases short and J 7 bases short, with 9 bases between. The V gene's germline CDR1 is SNHLY and CDR2 FYNNEI. CDR3 coding DNA: TGTGCCAGCAGTGACCGACAGGTTGAAGCTTTCTTT. Its protein product is CASSDRQVEAFF.

J is TRBJ2-7 and V is TRBV11-2; 8 bases agree with TRBD1. The germline gives CDR1 SGHAT, CDR2 FQNNGV. The CDR3 length is 18 residues. J was trimmed by 0 bases and V by 5 bases; bases with no gene match: 15. CDR3 sequence reads: CASSPRLGYRGSSYEQYF. In DNA, the CDR3 is TGTGCCAGCAGCCCCAGGCTCGGGTACAGGGGGAGCTCCTACGAGCAGTACTTC.

The CDR3 region has the DNA TGTGCCAGCAGTTTAATCCCCGCCGGGGAGCTGTTTTTT. This gives the protein CASSLIPAGELFF. The chain links TRBV12-3 or TRBV12-4 to TRBJ2-2; D is uncertain. The V and J ends lost 2 bases and 6 bases respectively, with 7 bases between them. The length of the CDR3 is 13 residues.

Regarding this clonotype: This may stem from a read error, because a much larger clone lies one nucleotide away. The chain uses TRBV6-5 and TRBJ1-1; D possibly corresponds to TRBD1 (6 bases). The CDR3 contains 14 residues. Looked up from germline, CDR1 is MNHEY and CDR2 is SVGAGI. Trimming cost V 2 bases and J 1 base, with 8 bases left between them. CDR3 sequence reads: CASSYPTGNTEAFF. DNA for the CDR3: TGTGCCAGCAGTTACCCGACAGGGAACACTGAAGCTTTCTTT.

The chain couples TRBV24-1 to TRBJ2-2; D is tentatively TRBD1 or TRBD2 (5 bases each). The CDR3 is 15 residues long. Per the germline V gene, CDR1 is KGHDR and CDR2 is SFDVKD. V was cut by 0 bases and J by 5 bases, with 9 bases left in between. The CDR3: CATSDLGDGTGELFF. CDR3 nucleotides: TGTGCCACCAGTGATTTGGGGGACGGTACCGGGGAGCTGTTTTTT.

This clonotype was recorded a few times. This rearrangement joins TRBV12-3 or TRBV12-4 to TRBJ1-5; D remains ambiguous. The CDR3 length is 16 residues. Trimming pared 4 bases from V and 0 bases from J, leaving 13 bases between. The CDR3 protein is CASSYYPRFSNQPQHF. CDR3 DNA: TGTGCCAGCAGTTACTATCCCAGATTTAGCAATCAGCCCCAGCATTTT.

V and J are TRBV2 and TRBJ1-5; D unclear. The CDR3 loop spans 14 amino acids. V dropped 8 bases and J dropped 6 bases, with 17 bases sitting between them. Looked up from germline, CDR1 is SNHLY and CDR2 is FYNNEI. In nucleotides, the CDR3 is TGTGCCAGCTCGCGGGGATCGGGTTCTCAGCCCCAGCATTTT. Translating it yields CASSRGSGSQPQHF.

The gene calls are TRBV29-1 and TRBJ2-7; 8 bases map to TRBD1. The ends lost 6 bases at V and 0 bases at J; junction bases unmatched: 4. Germline V gives CDR1 SQVTM, CDR2 ANQGSEA. The CDR3 covers 13 residues. Here the CDR3 DNA reads TGCAGCGTACCGGGACAGGACTCCTACGAGCAGTACTTC. It codes for CSVPGQDSYEQYF.